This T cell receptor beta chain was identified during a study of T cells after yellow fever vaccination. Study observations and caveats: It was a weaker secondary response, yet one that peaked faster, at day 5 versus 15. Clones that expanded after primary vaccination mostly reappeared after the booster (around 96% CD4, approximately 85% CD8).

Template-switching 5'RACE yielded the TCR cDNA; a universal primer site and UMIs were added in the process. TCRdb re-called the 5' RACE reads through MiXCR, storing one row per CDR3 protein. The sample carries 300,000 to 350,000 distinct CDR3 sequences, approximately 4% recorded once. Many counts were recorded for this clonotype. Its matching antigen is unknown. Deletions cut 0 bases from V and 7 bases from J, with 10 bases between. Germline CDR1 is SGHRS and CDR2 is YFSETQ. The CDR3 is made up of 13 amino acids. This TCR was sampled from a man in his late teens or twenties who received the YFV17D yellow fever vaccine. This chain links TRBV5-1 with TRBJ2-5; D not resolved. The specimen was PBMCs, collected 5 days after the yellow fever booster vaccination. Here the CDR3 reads CASSLALLSTQYF. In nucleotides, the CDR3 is TGCGCCAGCAGCTTGGCCCTTTTGTCGACCCAGTACTTC.